What follows are 20 T cell receptor beta chains derived from one specimen sequenced in a study of CD8 T cells in Susac syndrome. RNA in amounts of about 0.45 to 1 ug was reverse transcribed with random hexamers. MiXCR was run by TCRdb on the immunoSEQ multiplex PCR reads, yielding one entry per CDR3 protein. The table records fewer than 200,000 distinct CDR3 sequences, just under 95% of them present only once. Sequenced: CD4+ T cells from PBMCs. These receptors were obtained from a human donor in good health.

The rearrangement uses TRBV20-1 and TRBJ2-1; the D gene is possibly TRBD2 (5 bases). Germline values: CDR1 DFQATT, CDR2 SNEGSKA (reference sequence). The CDR3 contains 17 residues. Trimming pared 2 bases from V and 4 bases from J, leaving 21 bases between. CDR3 amino acids: CSARRGTTPNKYNEQFF. CDR3 DNA sequence: TGCAGTGCTAGACGGGGAACCACACCCAATAAGTACAATGAGCAGTTCTTC.

The chain employs TRBV5-1 and TRBJ2-5, with 8 positions matching TRBD1. J lost 5 bases, V lost 7 bases, and 10 bases had no gene match. The germline V gene has CDR1 SGHRS and CDR2 YFSETQ. This CDR3 has 14 amino acids. The CDR3 DNA is TGCGCCAGCGGGAGACAGGGGACCGGTGAGACCCAGTACTTC. Protein: CASGRQGTGETQYF.

The rearrangement joins TRBV7-2 to TRBJ2-5, with TRBD2 identical over 11 bases. CDR1 is SGHTA and CDR2 is FQGNSA in the germline V gene. V shed 7 bases, J shed 3 bases, and the junction held 7 bases outside the gene matches. The CDR3 has 15 residues. The CDR3 is CASTPVLAGEETQYF. The CDR3 coding sequence is TGTGCCAGCACCCCCGTACTAGCGGGAGAAGAGACCCAGTACTTC.

This rearrangement joins TRBV2 to TRBJ2-2; D uncertain. This CDR3 has 11 amino acids. V was shortened by 8 bases and J by 7 bases, with 8 bases between the two germline ends. Germline CDR1 SNHLY, CDR2 FYNNEI. The CDR3: CASGLGGELFF. The CDR3 coding sequence is TGTGCCAGCGGATTGGGCGGGGAGCTGTTTTTT.

The chain carries TRBV7-9 and TRBJ2-7, with TRBD2 matching 14 bases. J was trimmed by 3 bases and V by 4 bases; bases with no gene match: 2. CDR3 length: 15 residues. In germline, CDR1 is SEHNR, CDR2 FQNEAQ (reference sequence). CDR3 in DNA: TGTGCCAGCAGCTGGGGGACTAGCGGGAGCTACGAGCAGTACTTC. Translated, it gives CASSWGTSGSYEQYF.

This chain connects TRBV5-1 to TRBJ2-3; 7 bases are a match to TRBD1. Germline V lookup: CDR1 SGHRS, CDR2 YFSETQ. The V gene end was trimmed by 7 bases and the J gene end by 2 bases; junction bases not matched to a gene: 7. The CDR3 is 14 amino acids. The chain's CDR3 is CASRPDRPTDTQYF. DNA for the CDR3: TGCGCCAGCCGGCCGGACAGGCCCACAGATACGCAGTATTTT.

This clonotype was counted between two and nine times. The chain combines TRBV15 with TRBJ2-5; 11 nucleotides line up with TRBD2. The CDR3 totals 15 residues. J gave up 2 bases and V 5 bases, and 4 bases lay outside the gene matches. The germline V gene encodes CDR1 LNHNV and CDR2 YYDKDF (reference sequence). CDR3 DNA: TGTGCCACCAGCGGGGGACTAGCGGAGCAAGAGACCCAGTACTTC. It codes for CATSGGLAEQETQYF. The full variable domain, completed using reference TRBV15 and TRBJ2-5, is DAMVIQNPRYQVTQFGKPVTLSCSQTLNHNVMYWYQQKSSQAPKLLFHYYDKDFNNEADTPDNFQSRRPNTSFCFLDIRSPGLGDTAMYLCATSGGLAEQETQYFGPGTRLLVL.

This chain connects TRBV5-1 to TRBJ2-1; possible D gene TRBD2, 5 bases. Germline CDR1 is SGHRS and CDR2 is YFSETQ. The CDR3 has 15 residues. V was pared by 4 bases and J by 3 bases, with 14 bases between. The CDR3 nucleotides read TGCGCCAGCAGCACGCTAGGCGGGTTCTACAATGAGCAGTTCTTC. It yields the protein CASSTLGGFYNEQFF.

The chain uses TRBV20-1 and TRBJ2-7, with a weak D call TRBD1 (6 bases). This CDR3 is 15 amino acids long. Germline lookup yields CDR1 DFQATT and CDR2 SNEGSKA (reference sequence). Trimming took off 0 bases at V and 1 base at J, with 13 bases between the two ends. The CDR3 DNA follows: TGCAGTGCTAGAGATCCCCCGGGACAATCCTACGAGCAGTACTTC. Its translation: CSARDPPGQSYEQYF.

The gene calls are TRBV2 and TRBJ1-1; weak D call: TRBD1 (5 bases). The CDR3 sequence is 12 residues long. Between the trimmed V and J ends, which lost 7 bases and 2 bases, there was a span of 8 bases. Looked up from germline, CDR1 is SNHLY and CDR2 is FYNNEI. This chain's CDR3 is CASKGINTEAFF. CDR3 coding DNA: TGTGCCAGCAAGGGGATAAACACTGAAGCTTTCTTT.

This clonotype was detected once. The chain joins TRBV28 to TRBJ2-5, with 14 bases fitting TRBD2. Trimming took 6 bases from V and 7 from J; bases not matched to a gene: 19. CDR3 length equals 19 residues. CDR1 MDHEN and CDR2 SYDVKM come from the germline V gene. The CDR3 DNA follows: TGTGCCAGCAGCGCACCTTCGACTAGCGGGAGGGCCCGGGGAGGGACCCAGTACTTC. It codes for CASSAPSTSGRARGGTQYF.

CDR3 sequence: CAWDPGQGLEAFF. DNA of the CDR3: TGTGCCTGGGATCCGGGACAGGGACTAGAAGCTTTCTTT. This chain connects TRBV30 to TRBJ1-1; 9 bases are shared with TRBD1. V lost 5 bases and J lost 8; bases outside the gene matches: 9. CDR1 is GTSNPN and CDR2 is SVGIG in the germline V gene (reference sequence). This CDR3 contains 13 residues.

The chain couples TRBV2 to TRBJ1-5, with D uncertain. V lost 1 base, J lost 4 bases, and 11 bases lay in between. This CDR3 region has 15 residues. Germline values: CDR1 SNHLY, CDR2 FYNNEI. In DNA form, the CDR3 reads TGTGCCAGCAGTGAAGATGGGCTGCCAAATCAGCCCCAGCATTTT. This encodes CASSEDGLPNQPQHF.

The V gene is TRBV4-3, the J gene TRBJ2-3; the D is unclear. The V end lost 0 bases, the J end lost 4 bases, and 5 bases lay between the germline ends. Per the germline V gene, CDR1 is LGHNA and CDR2 is YSLEER. This CDR3 comprises 13 residues. The CDR3 protein is CASSQDTADTQYF. As DNA, the CDR3 is TGCGCCAGCAGCCAAGATACGGCAGATACGCAGTATTTT.

This chain joins TRBV6-6 and TRBJ1-1, with D unclear. The CDR3 extends over 14 amino acids. V was trimmed by 0 bases and J by 2 bases, leaving 7 bases between them. Germline V gene sequence: CDR1 MNHNY, CDR2 SVGAGI (reference sequence). Written as DNA, the CDR3 is TGTGCCAGCAGTTACTCAATGTTCAACACTGAAGCTTTCTTT. It specifies CASSYSMFNTEAFF.

The J gene is TRBJ2-3, the V gene TRBV20-1; 10 nucleotides match TRBD1. The CDR3 is 14 residues long. V shed 6 bases and J 4 bases; nucleotides not matched to a gene: 7. Germline CDR1 reads DFQATT; CDR2 reads SNEGSKA (reference sequence). This CDR3 reads CSAPSDRGSDTQYF. The DNA for the CDR3 is TGCAGTGCCCCCTCGGACAGGGGGTCAGATACGCAGTATTTT.

The CDR3 reads CASTVAGGYNEQFF. The CDR3 DNA reads TGTGCCAGCACCGTAGCGGGAGGGTACAATGAGCAGTTCTTC. The gene calls are TRBV25-1 and TRBJ2-1; TRBD2 agrees at 11 bases. V lost 7 bases, J lost 4 bases, and 3 bases stayed unmatched. CDR3 size: 14 residues. Germline CDR1 MGHDK, CDR2 SYGVNS.

The rearrangement joins TRBV5-1 to TRBJ1-2; D not resolved. Germline assignment: CDR1 SGHRS and CDR2 YFSETQ. The V end was cut by 0 bases, the J end by 4 bases, with 16 bases between. CDR3 length equals 16 residues. The CDR3 reads CASSLALPAFTYGYTF. The DNA of the CDR3 is TGCGCCAGCAGCTTGGCCCTCCCTGCCTTTACCTATGGCTACACCTTC.

The chain combines TRBV6-2 or TRBV6-3 with TRBJ2-7; tentatively, D is TRBD1 or TRBD2 (5 bases each). The CDR3 consists of 13 residues. Germline V gene sequence: CDR1 MNHEY, CDR2 SVGEGT. V was cut by 2 bases and J by 5 bases, with 10 bases left in between. The CDR3 sequence is CASSYGREHEQYF. CDR3 in DNA: TGTGCCAGCAGTTACGGCAGGGAGCACGAGCAGTACTTC.

The DNA of the CDR3 is TGCAGTGCTAGTCTTCGGTGGAGAGGGGCCAACGTCCTGACTTTC. This sequence encodes CSASLRWRGANVLTF. The chain employs TRBV20-1 and TRBJ2-6, with D uncertain. The V end was cut by 3 bases, the J end by 4 bases, with 13 bases between. Germline values: CDR1 DFQATT, CDR2 SNEGSKA (reference sequence). The CDR3 extends over 15 amino acids.